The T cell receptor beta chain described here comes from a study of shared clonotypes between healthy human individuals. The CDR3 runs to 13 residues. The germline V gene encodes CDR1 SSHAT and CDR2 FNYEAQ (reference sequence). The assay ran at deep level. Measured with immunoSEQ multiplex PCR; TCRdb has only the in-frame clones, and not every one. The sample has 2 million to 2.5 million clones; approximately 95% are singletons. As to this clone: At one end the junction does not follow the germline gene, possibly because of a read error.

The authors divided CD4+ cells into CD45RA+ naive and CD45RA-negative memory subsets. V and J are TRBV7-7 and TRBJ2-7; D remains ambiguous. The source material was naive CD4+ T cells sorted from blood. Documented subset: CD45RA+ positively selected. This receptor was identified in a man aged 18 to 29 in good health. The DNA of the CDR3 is TGTGCTAGCAGCTTAGGTCCTTTCTACGAGCAGTACTTC. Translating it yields CASSLGPFYEQYF.